This entry concerns a single T cell receptor (beta chain). Its antigen is currently unknown. This entry comes from a study of monozygotic twins with inflammatory bowel disease. Regarding the study as a whole: The data gave no support to a single strong IBD-associated signal or clonotype. Repertoire likeness was no different across concordant and discordant twins, perhaps owing to restricted power.

The CDR3 totals 13 residues. Molecular identifiers with 6-nucleotide sample barcodes were added during cDNA synthesis via template switching. TCRdb re-called the 5' RACE reads and catalogs CDR3 proteins one per entry, DNA excluded. In total, the table holds around 150,000 distinct CDR3 sequences. The receptor comes from a human donor with ulcerative colitis or Crohn's disease, or a healthy co-twin of an affected twin (not recorded which). Material: blood. This chain links TRBV21-1 with TRBJ2-1. TRBV21-1 is a listed pseudogene. The CDR3 sequence is CASSKVRVHEQFF.